The rows below give T cell receptor beta chains drawn from one sample of a study of identical twins. TCRdb called the 5' RACE reads again in MiXCR, with one record for every CDR3 protein. The sample yields 250,000 or so distinct CDR3 sequences, about 7% seen once. These sequences were also reported in another study, on yellow fever vaccine responses in identical twins.

Source material: memory (CD45RO+) T cells sorted from blood. The receptors were gathered from a woman aged 18-29 years in good health. Both conserved end residues are part of each CDR3. The D gene is left open where the match is weak. Clone size appears in some rows only: once, few, many, or a class for an expanded clone.

d_gene	v_gene	abundance	j_gene	CDR3aa	CDR3nt
TRBD2	TRBV24-1	-	TRBJ2-1	CATSGTSRYNEQFF	TGTGCCACCAGTGGGACTAGTAGGTACAATGAGCAGTTCTTC
TRBD2	TRBV20-1	few	TRBJ2-1	CSARRDYSGGYNEQFF	TGCAGTGCCCGAAGGGATTATAGCGGGGGATACAATGAGCAGTTCTTC
TRBD2	TRBV5-1	once	TRBJ2-3	CASSTGTSGSRVDTQYF	TGCGCCAGCAGCACGGGGACTAGCGGGAGTAGGGTCGATACGCAGTATTTT
-	TRBV5-1	-	TRBJ1-4	CASSLQPRSSYNEKLFF	TGCGCCAGCAGCTTGCAGCCCCGAAGTTCCTATAATGAAAAACTGTTTTTT
-	TRBV3-1	few	TRBJ2-5	CASSQEGGEETQYF	TGTGCCAGCAGCCAAGAAGGGGGGGAGGAGACCCAGTACTTC
TRBD2	TRBV12-3/TRBV12-4	many	TRBJ2-5	CASSFQLAGGRETQYF	TGTGCCAGCAGTTTCCAACTAGCGGGGGGGCGAGAGACCCAGTACTTC
-	TRBV29-1	many	TRBJ2-1	CSVEGVRFDEQFF	TGCAGCGTTGAAGGAGTAAGGTTTGATGAGCAGTTCTTC
-	TRBV19	-	TRBJ2-7	CASSLRTASYEQYF	TGTGCCAGTAGTTTGAGGACAGCGTCCTACGAGCAGTACTTC
-	TRBV12-3/TRBV12-4	many	TRBJ1-5	CASSFEVSQPQHF	TGTGCCAGCAGTTTTGAGGTTTCTCAGCCCCAGCATTTT
-	TRBV14	few	TRBJ2-2	CASSSRTVELFF	TGTGCCAGCAGCAGCCGGACAGTGGAGCTGTTTTTT
TRBD2	TRBV3-1	many	TRBJ2-1	CASSPGGTSVWYEQFF	TGTGCCAGCAGCCCGGGAGGGACTAGCGTTTGGTATGAGCAGTTCTTC
-	TRBV7-6	-	TRBJ2-2	CASSHSLNTGELFF	TGTGCCAGCTCCCATTCCCTGAACACCGGGGAGCTGTTTTTT
TRBD1	TRBV28	-	TRBJ1-3	CASSPRTGLDYTIYF	TGTGCCAGCAGCCCCAGGACAGGGTTAGACTACACCATATATTTT
TRBD2	TRBV4-1	few	TRBJ2-5	CASSQDQLAGGPRETQYF	TGCGCCAGCAGCCAAGATCAGCTAGCGGGGGGGCCTCGGGAGACCCAGTACTTC
TRBD2	TRBV6-5	many	TRBJ2-2	CASSTSGGSGELFF	TGTGCCAGCAGTACTAGCGGGGGGTCCGGGGAGCTGTTTTTT
TRBD1	TRBV3-1	-	TRBJ2-7	CASSQVGRTGFDEQYF	TGTGCCAGCAGCCAAGTGGGGAGGACAGGGTTTGACGAGCAGTACTTC
TRBD2	TRBV4-1	few	TRBJ2-5	CASSPGGLAETQYF	TGCGCCAGCAGCCCGGGGGGACTAGCAGAGACCCAGTACTTC
TRBD2	TRBV7-6	-	TRBJ2-3	CASSLLPIAGGKTSTDTQYF	TGTGCCAGCAGCTTATTACCCATAGCGGGGGGAAAAACTAGCACAGATACGCAGTATTTT
-	TRBV7-9	-	TRBJ2-2	CASSKEGTGELFF	TGTGCCAGCAGTAAAGAAGGGACCGGGGAGCTGTTTTTT
-	TRBV5-1	-	TRBJ1-2	CASSIDRTYGYTF	TGCGCCAGCAGCATAGACAGAACTTATGGCTACACCTTC
-	TRBV29-1	-	TRBJ1-2	CSVELTGRGYTF	TGCAGCGTTGAACTGACAGGTCGGGGCTACACCTTC
-	TRBV2	many	TRBJ2-5	CASKHGGLETQYF	TGTGCCAGCAAGCATGGGGGCTTAGAGACCCAGTACTTC
TRBD1	TRBV5-1	few	TRBJ2-1	CASSLGTGWNEQFF	TGCGCCAGCAGCTTGGGGACAGGGTGGAATGAGCAGTTCTTC
TRBD1	TRBV28	-	TRBJ1-5	CASSKGQGRNQPQHF	TGTGCCAGCAGCAAGGGACAGGGGCGGAATCAGCCCCAGCATTTT
-	TRBV28	once	TRBJ1-2	CASSSRLGPRYTF	TGTGCCAGCAGTTCCAGACTGGGCCCACGCTACACCTTC
-	TRBV10-3	many	TRBJ2-5	CAIRKRRGETQYF	TGTGCCATCAGGAAGCGGAGAGGGGAGACCCAGTACTTC
-	TRBV27	few	TRBJ2-1	CASSITGTGIGEQFF	TGTGCCAGCAGTATAACCGGGACTGGAATTGGTGAGCAGTTCTTC
-	TRBV5-1	many	TRBJ2-1	CASSLARNNPPRGLRGYEQFF	TGCGCCAGCAGCTTGGCCCGAAACAACCCCCCCAGGGGACTTAGGGGATATGAGCAGTTCTTC
-	TRBV28	-	TRBJ2-3	CVTMHYLTDTQYF	TGTGTCACTATGCATTACCTTACAGATACGCAGTATTTT
TRBD1	TRBV5-1	many	TRBJ1-2	CASSLARDRGLDGYTF	TGCGCCAGCAGCTTGGCCCGGGACAGGGGGCTGGATGGCTACACCTTC
-	TRBV15	many	TRBJ2-5	CATSREDFTGQETQYF	TGTGCCACCAGCAGAGAGGACTTTACGGGGCAAGAGACCCAGTACTTC
TRBD2	TRBV5-1	few	TRBJ2-2	CASSLELAGGELFF	TGCGCCAGCAGCTTGGAACTAGCGGGCGGGGAGCTGTTTTTT
-	TRBV20-1	few	TRBJ1-2	CSARGSNYGYTF	TGCAGTGCTAGAGGGAGTAACTATGGCTACACCTTC
TRBD1	TRBV28	once	TRBJ2-5	CASRRDRGETQYF	TGTGCCAGCAGACGAGACAGGGGGGAGACCCAGTACTTC
-	TRBV6-4	few	TRBJ1-1	CASRVATANTEAFF	TGTGCCAGCAGAGTAGCTACAGCGAACACTGAAGCTTTCTTT
-	TRBV16	many	TRBJ1-1	CASSRGLDTEAFF	TGTGCCAGCAGCCGAGGGTTGGACACTGAAGCTTTCTTT
-	TRBV29-1	many	TRBJ2-2	CSVDRGNTGELFF	TGCAGCGTTGACAGGGGGAACACCGGGGAGCTGTTTTTT
TRBD2	TRBV3-1	-	TRBJ2-3	CASSRINSGGTDTQYF	TGTGCCAGCAGCCGGATTAACAGCGGGGGCACAGATACGCAGTATTTT
-	TRBV20-1	-	TRBJ2-7	CSARERETYEQYF	TGCAGTGCTAGGGAAAGGGAGACCTACGAGCAGTACTTC
TRBD1	TRBV10-3	many	TRBJ2-1	CAITPGTGVIYNEQFF	TGTGCCATCACTCCCGGGACAGGGGTCATCTACAATGAGCAGTTCTTC
TRBD1	TRBV10-3	many	TRBJ1-6	CAISESGQGASPLHF	TGTGCCATCAGTGAGTCCGGACAGGGAGCCTCACCCCTCCACTTT
-	TRBV19	-	TRBJ2-7	CASSADWASYEQYF	TGTGCCAGTAGTGCAGACTGGGCCTCCTACGAGCAGTACTTC
TRBD1	TRBV7-9	-	TRBJ2-5	CASSLVGRGPLWETQYF	TGTGCCAGCAGCTTAGTGGGCAGGGGGCCCCTCTGGGAGACCCAGTACTTC
TRBD1	TRBV18	many	TRBJ1-4	CASSPPGQGQEKLFF	TGTGCCAGCTCACCACCGGGACAGGGTCAAGAAAAACTGTTTTTT
TRBD2	TRBV27	few	TRBJ2-7	CASRITSGRAYEQYF	TGTGCCAGCAGGATAACTAGCGGGAGGGCCTACGAGCAGTACTTC
TRBD1	TRBV27	few	TRBJ2-7	CASSRDLRDSSYEQYF	TGTGCCAGCAGTCGAGACCTCCGGGACAGCTCCTACGAGCAGTACTTC
TRBD2	TRBV19	many	TRBJ2-2	CASELAAGELFF	TGTGCCAGTGAGCTAGCGGCTGGGGAGCTGTTTTTT
TRBD2	TRBV11-2	-	TRBJ2-4	CASSPPHADGRSKNIQYF	TGTGCCAGCAGCCCCCCCCACGCGGACGGGAGGTCCAAAAACATTCAGTACTTC
-	TRBV2	-	TRBJ2-4	CASWGDGKNIQYF	TGTGCCAGCTGGGGGGACGGCAAAAACATTCAGTACTTC
-	TRBV25-1	-	TRBJ1-6	CASSPSGRVINSPLHF	TGTGCCAGCAGCCCCTCTGGTAGGGTGATCAATTCACCCCTCCACTTT
TRBD2	TRBV7-9	many	TRBJ2-7	CASSLGGTSGRKQYF	TGTGCCAGCAGCTTAGGGGGGACTAGCGGGAGGAAGCAGTACTTC
TRBD2	TRBV11-2	few	TRBJ2-1	CASSWRPGLAGGITGHNEQFF	TGTGCCAGCAGCTGGAGGCCGGGACTAGCGGGAGGAATTACAGGACACAATGAGCAGTTCTTC
TRBD2	TRBV24-1	many	TRBJ2-1	CATSDFSGRAGEQFF	TGTGCCACCAGTGATTTCAGCGGGAGGGCCGGTGAGCAGTTCTTC
TRBD1	TRBV12-3/TRBV12-4	many	TRBJ1-1	CASSTLDRGAEAFF	TGTGCCAGCAGTACCTTGGACAGGGGGGCTGAAGCTTTCTTT
-	TRBV29-1	many	TRBJ2-1	CSVDDMSSYNEQFF	TGCAGCGTTGACGATATGAGCTCCTACAATGAGCAGTTCTTC
-	TRBV18	few	TRBJ2-7	CASSPASREQYF	TGTGCCAGCTCACCAGCCAGCAGGGAGCAGTACTTC
TRBD1	TRBV3-1	-	TRBJ2-4	CASSQTGTELAKNIQYF	TGTGCCAGCAGCCAGACCGGGACAGAACTAGCCAAAAACATTCAGTACTTC